This TCR beta chain was recovered during a study of T cells in tumors after PD-1 blockade. Looking at the study overall: Prior checkpoint blockade, systemic immunosuppressant use, or anti-cancer therapy within 4 weeks excluded patients. Treatment was either pembrolizumab 200 mg every 3 weeks or cemiplimab 350 mg every 2 weeks. Daily vismodegib 150 mg continued in a subset of anti-PD-1-treated patients. Overall study findings and caveats: Blood contained roughly two fifths of the tumor's TCR clonotypes.

Of note for this clone: Its antigen is still unknown.

CDR3 size: 17 residues. With 0 bases removed from V and 1 base from J, the gap between germline ends came to 12 bases. Germline V CDR1 and CDR2: LGHNA, YNFKEQ. Clones were read by immunoSEQ multiplex PCR, and TCRdb kept only the in-frame ones, dropping some. The sample consists of more than 50,000 clones, approximately 74% of them appearing once. The chain combines TRBV4-2 with TRBJ1-4; D is possibly TRBD1 (6 bases). Sequences were derived from PBMCs, sampled after anti-PD-1 treatment. The TCR was taken from a human donor with basal cell carcinoma. The CDR3 DNA reads as TGTGCCAGCAGCCAAGATGGGCAGGGGTTAACTAATGAAAAACTGTTTTTT. This sequence encodes CASSQDGQGLTNEKLFF.